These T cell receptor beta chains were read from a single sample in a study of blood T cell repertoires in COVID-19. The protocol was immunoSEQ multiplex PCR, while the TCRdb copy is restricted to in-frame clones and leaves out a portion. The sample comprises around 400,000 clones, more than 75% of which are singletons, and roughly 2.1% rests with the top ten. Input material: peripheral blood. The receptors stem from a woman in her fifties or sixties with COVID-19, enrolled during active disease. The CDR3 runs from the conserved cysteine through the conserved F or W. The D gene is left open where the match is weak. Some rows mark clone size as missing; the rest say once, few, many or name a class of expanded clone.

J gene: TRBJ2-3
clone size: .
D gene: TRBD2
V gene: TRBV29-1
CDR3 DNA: TGCAGCGCTGGGAAGGGACTAGCGGGAGACACAGATACGCAGTATTTT
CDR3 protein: CSAGKGLAGDTDTQYF

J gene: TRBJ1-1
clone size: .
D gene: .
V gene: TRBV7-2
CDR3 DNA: TGTGCCAGCAGCTTGATATTCGGGTCAAACACTGAAGCTTTCTTT
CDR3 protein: CASSLIFGSNTEAFF

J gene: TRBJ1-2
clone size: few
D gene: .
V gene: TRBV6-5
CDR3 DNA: TGTGCCAGCGGTTCTTTAGGGGTTGCTAACTATGGCTACACCTTC
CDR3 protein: CASGSLGVANYGYTF

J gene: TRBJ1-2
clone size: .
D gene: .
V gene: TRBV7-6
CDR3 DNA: TGTGCCAGCAGCTTAGGGCCAGCGGGGAGTGACTATGGCTACACCTTC
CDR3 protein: CASSLGPAGSDYGYTF

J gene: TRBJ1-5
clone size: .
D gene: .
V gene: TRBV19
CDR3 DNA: TGTGCCAGTAGTCTTTCGCACAACCAGCCCCAGCATTTT
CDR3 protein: CASSLSHNQPQHF

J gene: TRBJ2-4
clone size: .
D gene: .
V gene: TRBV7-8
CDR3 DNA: TGTGCCAGCAGCTCCTTTTACATTCAGTACTTC
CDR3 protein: CASSSFYIQYF

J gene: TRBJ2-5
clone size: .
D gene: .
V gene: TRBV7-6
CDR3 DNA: TGTGCCAGCAGCCCCGGACACTTTCAAGAGACCCAGTACTTC
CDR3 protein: CASSPGHFQETQYF

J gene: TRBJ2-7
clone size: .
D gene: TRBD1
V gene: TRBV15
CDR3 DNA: TGTGCCACCAGCGGAGGGGACAGGAACGGGAACGAGCAGTACTTC
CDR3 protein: CATSGGDRNGNEQYF

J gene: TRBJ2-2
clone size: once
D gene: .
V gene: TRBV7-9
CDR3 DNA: TGTGCCAGCAGCTCTGTGGGGGCCTCCATCCGCACCGGGGAGCTGTTTTTT
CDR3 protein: CASSSVGASIRTGELFF

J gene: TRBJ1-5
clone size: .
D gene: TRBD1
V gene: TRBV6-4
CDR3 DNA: TGTGCCAGCCACCCGACAGGGGGCGTAGGTCAGCCCCAGCATTTT
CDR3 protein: CASHPTGGVGQPQHF